A single sample is the source of the 20 T cell receptor beta chains below, sequenced in a study of breast tumors, draining lymph nodes, adjacent tissues. Axillary draining lymph nodes of breast cancer patients supplied the node samples. TCRdb analysed the multiplex PCR reads with MiXCR anew, one entry per CDR3 protein. The sample lists under 250,000 distinct CDR3 sequences; around 32% were seen once. The sample was axillary lymph node tissue. The receptors stem from a female donor with breast cancer. Some clones in this sample may be carry-over from other donors' samples.

This clonotype occurred many times. The J gene is TRBJ2-6, the V gene TRBV6-1; D is uncertain. This CDR3 spans 15 amino acids. CDR1 and CDR2 from the germline V gene are MNHNS and SASEGT. V lost 2 bases to trimming and J lost 2 bases, with 7 bases between them. In DNA, the CDR3 is TGTGCCAGCAGTGAAAAGGCCACTGGGGCCAACGTCCTGACTTTC. It encodes CASSEKATGANVLTF.

This clonotype has only a few counts. A much larger clone lies one base from this, so it may be a read error. In this CDR3 the conserved last residue, phenylalanine or tryptophan, is missing, so a read error is likely. The genes are TRBV6-1 and TRBJ1-2, with 7 bases lining up with TRBD1. The J segment lost 8 bases and the V segment lost 10 bases, leaving 10 bases of the junction unmatched. Germline V gene lookup returns CDR1 MNHNS and CDR2 SASEGT. This CDR3 spans 12 amino acids. As DNA, the CDR3 is TGTGCCACCCATATACAGGGGAGAGGCTACACCCTC. Its translation: CATHIQGRGYTL.

This clonotype was observed at least ten times. A much larger clonotype is one base distant, so this may be a read error. The rearrangement joins TRBV11-2 to TRBJ2-7, with 11 nucleotides matching TRBD2. Germline assignment: CDR1 SGHAT and CDR2 FQNNGV. The J segment lost 6 bases and the V segment lost 7 bases, leaving 5 bases of the junction unmatched. The CDR3 totals 13 residues. DNA for the CDR3: TGTGCCAGCAAACTAGCGGGAGACTCCGAGCAGTACTTC. It translates to CASKLAGDSEQYF.

In this sample, this clonotype turned up once. The CDR3 coding sequence is TGTGCCAGCAGTGCTGTGGGCGGGAGGGGCGACAATGAGCAGTTCTTC. It yields the protein CASSAVGGRGDNEQFF. The V call is TRBV6-4, the J call TRBJ2-1; 9 bases fit TRBD2. With V trimmed by 4 bases and J by 5 bases, 9 bases remained unmatched. Germline lookup yields CDR1 MRHNA and CDR2 SNTAGT. This CDR3 spans 16 amino acids.

This clonotype was seen many times. This chain connects TRBV2 to TRBJ2-5; D is uncertain. Trimming pared 2 bases from V and 4 bases from J, leaving 5 bases between. Germline CDR1 SNHLY, CDR2 FYNNEI. The CDR3 is 12 amino acids. CDR3 bases: TGTGCCAGCAGTGAATGGTTAGAGACCCAGTACTTC. It specifies CASSEWLETQYF. Drawing the rest from reference TRBV2 and TRBJ2-5, the complete variable domain is EPEVTQTPSHQVTQMGQEVILRCVPISNHLYFYWYRQILGQKVEFLVSFYNNEISEKSEIFDDQFSVERPDGSNFTLKIRSTKLEDSAMYFCASSEWLETQYFGPGTRLLVL.

In this sample, this clonotype turned up many times. This chain joins TRBV6-1 and TRBJ1-6; D is unresolved. Trimming left V 7 bases short and J 3 bases short, with 10 bases between. This CDR3 comprises 14 residues. From germline, CDR1 is MNHNS and CDR2 SASEGT. DNA for the CDR3: TGTGCCAGCATATTAGGGAGCTATAATTCACCCCTCCACTTT. It specifies CASILGSYNSPLHF.

The chain carries TRBV11-2 and TRBJ1-6; D is unclear. The CDR3 extends over 14 amino acids. CDR1 is SGHAT and CDR2 is FQNNGV in the germline V gene. Trimming pared 4 bases from V and 9 bases from J, leaving 13 bases between. The CDR3 bases are TGTGCCAGCAGCTATAGGGTTCGTACTTCACCCCTCCACTTT. It translates to CASSYRVRTSPLHF. The full variable domain, rest sourced from reference TRBV11-2 and TRBJ1-6, is EAGVAQSPRYKIIEKRQSVAFWCNPISGHATLYWYQQILGQGPKLLIQFQNNGVVDDSQLPKDRFSAERLKGVDSTLKIQPAKLEDSAVYLCASSYRVRTSPLHFGNGTRLTVT.

This clonotype came up many times. The rearrangement joins TRBV6-4 to TRBJ1-2; 7 nucleotides line up with TRBD1. This CDR3 has 15 amino acids. Germline CDR1 is MRHNA and CDR2 is SNTAGT. V was clipped by 6 bases and J by 2 bases; unmatched bases: 9. The CDR3 is CASRRDRTGNYGYTF. The DNA for the CDR3 is TGTGCCAGCAGGAGGGACAGAACTGGGAACTATGGCTACACCTTC.

This clonotype was seen repeatedly, ten times or more. The V call is TRBV30, the J call TRBJ1-2; D is possibly TRBD1 (5 bases). V lost 0 bases and J lost 5, with 13 bases in between. The CDR3 has 14 residues. In germline, CDR1 is GTSNPN, CDR2 SVGIG (reference sequence). DNA for the CDR3: TGTGCCTGGAGTGTTAGCCCAGGGATATATGGCTACACCTTC. Translating it yields CAWSVSPGIYGYTF.

This clonotype was counted ten times or more. V and J are TRBV9 and TRBJ1-2; TRBD1 aligns across 9 bases. CDR3 length equals 15 residues. Germline trimming cut 1 base from V and 8 bases from J; bases unmatched to any gene: 9. Looked up from germline, CDR1 is SGDLS and CDR2 is YYNGEE. The CDR3 DNA is TGTGCCAGCAGCGTAATGGGACAGGGCATACAGGGCTACACCTTC. Translating it yields CASSVMGQGIQGYTF.

The chain is built from TRBV19 and TRBJ2-2; 8 bases fit TRBD2. CDR3 length: 10 residues. The germline V gene has CDR1 LNHDA and CDR2 SQIVND (reference sequence). Germline trimming cut 8 bases from V and 16 bases from J; bases unmatched to any gene: 6. The CDR3 coding sequence is TGTGCCAGTCGACCCGGGAGGGCGTTTTTT. Its translation: CASRPGRAFF.

This clonotype came up a few times. The chain joins TRBV2 to TRBJ1-1; 10 bases agree with TRBD1. The trim removed 7 bases at V and 6 bases at J, leaving 8 bases unmatched. This CDR3 region has 14 residues. The V gene's germline CDR1 is SNHLY and CDR2 FYNNEI. The DNA of the CDR3 is TGTGCCAGCACCGGACGACAGGGGGCGTCTGAAGCTTTCTTT. Protein product: CASTGRQGASEAFF. The whole variable domain, filled in from reference TRBV2 and TRBJ1-1, reads EPEVTQTPSHQVTQMGQEVILRCVPISNHLYFYWYRQILGQKVEFLVSFYNNEISEKSEIFDDQFSVERPDGSNFTLKIRSTKLEDSAMYFCASTGRQGASEAFFGQGTRLTVV.

The genes are TRBV9 and TRBJ2-1; D call uncertain. This CDR3 has 14 amino acids. V was cut by 5 bases and J by 8 bases, with 17 bases left in between. The germline V gene has CDR1 SGDLS and CDR2 YYNGEE. The CDR3 sequence: CASRITAQGDEQFF. CDR3 DNA: TGTGCCAGCAGGATAACCGCCCAAGGTGATGAGCAGTTCTTC.

This clonotype was seen many times. V and J are TRBV20-1 and TRBJ2-7; 12 bases line up with TRBD1. The CDR3 consists of 14 residues. Trimming at V came to 3 bases and at J to 6 bases, leaving 6 bases not matched to a gene. Germline V CDR1 and CDR2: DFQATT, SNEGSKA (reference sequence). The CDR3 sequence is CSASPGTGGSEQYF. The DNA for the CDR3 is TGCAGTGCTAGCCCCGGGACAGGGGGCTCCGAGCAGTACTTC.

This clonotype appeared many times. The V gene is TRBV9, the J gene TRBJ1-2; D gene unclear. The V end was cut by 0 bases, the J end by 5 bases, with 5 bases between. CDR1 and CDR2 from the germline V gene are SGDLS and YYNGEE. The CDR3 sequence is 12 residues long. CDR3 in amino acids: CASSVAGYGYTF. The DNA for the CDR3 is TGTGCCAGCAGCGTAGCTGGGTATGGCTACACCTTC.

The rearrangement joins TRBV7-4 to TRBJ1-2, with TRBD1 matching 8 bases. Germline trimming cut 6 bases from V and 6 bases from J; bases unmatched to any gene: 3. CDR3 size: 12 residues. Germline V gene sequence: CDR1 SGHVT, CDR2 SQSDAQ. Here the CDR3 reads CASSWTGNGYTF. Written as DNA, the CDR3 is TGTGCCAGCAGTTGGACAGGGAATGGCTACACCTTC. The complete variable domain, with remaining parts taken from reference TRBV7-4 and TRBJ1-2, reads GAGVSQSPRYKVAKRGRDVALRCDSISGHVTLYWYRQTLGQGSEVLTYSQSDAQRDKSGRPSGRFSAERPERSVSTLKIQRTEQGDSAVYLCASSWTGNGYTFGSGTRLTVV.

This clonotype was counted only a few times. With a much larger clone just one base away, this may be a read error. The rearrangement links TRBV5-6 to TRBJ1-2; D unclear. V was shortened by 5 bases and J by 3 bases, with 20 bases between the two germline ends. Germline V gene data show CDR1 as SGHDT and CDR2 as YYEEEE. CDR3 length: 16 amino acids. DNA of the CDR3: TGTGCCAGCAGGGCCCCCCGGGCATACTTCGACTATGGCTACACCTTC. It encodes CASRAPRAYFDYGYTF.

This clonotype came up many times. The J gene is TRBJ2-1, the V gene TRBV20-1, with 11 bases matching TRBD2. Trimming took 3 bases from V and 3 from J; bases not matched to a gene: 4. There are 15 residues in the CDR3. Per the germline V gene, CDR1 is DFQATT and CDR2 is SNEGSKA (reference sequence). The CDR3 loop reads CSASRLAGFYNEQFF. The DNA of the CDR3 is TGCAGTGCTAGTAGACTAGCGGGATTCTACAATGAGCAGTTCTTC.

This clonotype was detected many times. The rearrangement joins TRBV2 to TRBJ2-5, with a tentative D call TRBD2 (6 bases). V was cut by 7 bases and J by 5 bases, with 17 bases left in between. The germline V gene encodes CDR1 SNHLY and CDR2 FYNNEI. The CDR3 is 14 residues long. DNA for the CDR3: TGTGCCAGCAAAAGGGCAGCGGGCGGGGAGACCCAGTACTTC. Protein product: CASKRAAGGETQYF.

V and J are TRBV6-5 and TRBJ1-6; D possibly corresponds to TRBD1 (6 bases). CDR3 size: 17 residues. The V end lost 4 bases, the J end lost 7 bases, and 20 bases lay between the germline ends. Germline V gene data show CDR1 as MNHEY and CDR2 as SVGAGI. CDR3 loop: CASSLTVGGTQNSPLHF. CDR3 DNA sequence: TGTGCCAGCAGTTTAACCGTTGGGGGGACACAGAATTCACCCCTCCACTTT.